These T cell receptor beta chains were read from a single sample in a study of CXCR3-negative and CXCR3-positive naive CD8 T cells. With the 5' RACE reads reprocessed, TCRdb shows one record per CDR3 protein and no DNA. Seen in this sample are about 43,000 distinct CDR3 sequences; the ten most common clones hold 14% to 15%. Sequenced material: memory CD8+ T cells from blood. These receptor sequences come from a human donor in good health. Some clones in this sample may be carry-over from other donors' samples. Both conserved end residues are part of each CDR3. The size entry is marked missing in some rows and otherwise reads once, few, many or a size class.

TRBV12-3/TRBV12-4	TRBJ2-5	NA	CASSLQIAGGPETQYF
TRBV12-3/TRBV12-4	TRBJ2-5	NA	CASSLGSSQETQYF
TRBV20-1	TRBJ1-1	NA	CSARTRQGAVTEAFF
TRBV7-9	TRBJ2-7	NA	CASRGGQSYEQYF
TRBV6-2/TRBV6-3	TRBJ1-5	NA	CASSYLQGHDSNQPQHF
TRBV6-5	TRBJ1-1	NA	CASSYSTGATEAFF
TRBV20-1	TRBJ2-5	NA	CSASEGAFKETQYF
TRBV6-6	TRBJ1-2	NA	CASSPVTHAYGYTF
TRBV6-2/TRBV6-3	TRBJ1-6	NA	CASRAPGQGHNF
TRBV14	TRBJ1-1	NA	CASSQVLETFF
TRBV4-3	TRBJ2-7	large	CASSQERGDSSYEQYF
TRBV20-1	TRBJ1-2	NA	CSARVAGGAFGYTF
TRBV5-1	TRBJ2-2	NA	CASSLYAPGGTGELFF
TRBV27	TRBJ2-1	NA	CASSRGLAGTHNEQFF
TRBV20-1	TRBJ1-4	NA	CSANEYDTDFNEKLFF
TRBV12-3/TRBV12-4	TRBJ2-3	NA	CASTDNSGRAVDTQYF
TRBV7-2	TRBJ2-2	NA	CASSLWTSGVNTGELFF
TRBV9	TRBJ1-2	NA	CASSVDLTGGYGYTF
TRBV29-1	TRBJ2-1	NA	CSVPGVADEQFF
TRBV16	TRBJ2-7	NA	CASSQLQGLYEQYF
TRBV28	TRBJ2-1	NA	CASSSELAGGNEQFF
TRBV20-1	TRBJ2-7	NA	CSARDRDSGSIRYF
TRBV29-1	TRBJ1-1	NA	CSVVQGLYTEAFF
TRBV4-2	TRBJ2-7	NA	CASSPGVEQYF
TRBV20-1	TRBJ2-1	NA	CSARDLMSSYNEQFF
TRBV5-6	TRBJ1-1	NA	CASSGRGAALRGVEAFF
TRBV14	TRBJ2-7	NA	CASRYELHEQYF
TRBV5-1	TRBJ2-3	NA	CASSPRSGDTQYF
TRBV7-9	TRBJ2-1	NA	CASSTGYYNEQFF
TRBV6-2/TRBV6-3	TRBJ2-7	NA	CASSPTTSSSYEQYF
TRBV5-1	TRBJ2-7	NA	CASSLVLATTYEQYF
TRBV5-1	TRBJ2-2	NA	CASSSSGIGELFF
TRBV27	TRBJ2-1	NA	CASSSLVDNEQFF
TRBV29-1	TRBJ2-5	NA	CSGETGLGEETQYF
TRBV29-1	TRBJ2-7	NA	CSVQSPRGHEQYF
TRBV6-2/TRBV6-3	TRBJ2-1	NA	CASTQARGAGNEQFF
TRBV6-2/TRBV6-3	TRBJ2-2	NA	CASSYSENTGELFF
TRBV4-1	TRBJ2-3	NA	CASSRLQGVGTDTQYF
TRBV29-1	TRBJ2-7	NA	CSVGPPGQGLMDEQYF
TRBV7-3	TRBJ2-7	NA	CASSFGGADEQYF
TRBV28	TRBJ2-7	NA	CASSLRIGQGSYEQYF